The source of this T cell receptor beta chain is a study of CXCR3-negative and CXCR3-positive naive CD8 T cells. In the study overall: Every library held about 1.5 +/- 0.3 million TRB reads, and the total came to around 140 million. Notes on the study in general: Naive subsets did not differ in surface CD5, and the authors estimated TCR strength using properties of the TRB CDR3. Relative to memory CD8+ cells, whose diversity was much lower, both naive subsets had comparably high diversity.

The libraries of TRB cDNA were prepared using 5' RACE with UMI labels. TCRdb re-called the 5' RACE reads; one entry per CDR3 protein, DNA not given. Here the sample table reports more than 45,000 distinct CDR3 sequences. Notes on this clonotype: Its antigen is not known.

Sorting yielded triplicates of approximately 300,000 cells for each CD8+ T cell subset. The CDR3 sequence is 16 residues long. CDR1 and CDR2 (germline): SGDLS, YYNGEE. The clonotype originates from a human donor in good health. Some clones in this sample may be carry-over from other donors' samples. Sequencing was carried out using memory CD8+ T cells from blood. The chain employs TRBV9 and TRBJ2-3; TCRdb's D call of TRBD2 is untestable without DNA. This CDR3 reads CASSVALAGGPDTQYF. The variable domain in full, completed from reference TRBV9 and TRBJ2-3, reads DSGVTQTPKHLITATGQRVTLRCSPRSGDLSVYWYQQSLDQGLQFLIQYYNGEERAKGNILERFSAQQFPDLHSELNLSSLELGDSALYFCASSVALAGGPDTQYFGPGTRLTVL.